This T cell receptor (beta chain) was observed in a study of cytomegalovirus exposure and HLA in healthy donors (dated 2017 in TCRdb). Looking at the study overall: In an earlier analysis of roughly 500 of the donors, around 290 Gb of sequence data and 120 million or so unique TCR beta sequences from 180 million or so T cells were reported. About 300 gigabases of sequencing data and tens of millions of unique TCR sequences were included in an early release covering roughly 700 HLA-typed donors. Among the roughly 400 genotyped donors, 75% to 90% belonged to the genetic ancestry cluster associated with self-reported Caucasian donors. The aim of the study was to test whether cataloging public T cell receptors could identify signatures of past pathogen exposure. The study used immunosequencing to profile the T cell repertoires of approximately 690 subjects and linked those repertoires to cytomegalovirus serostatus. A separate validation cohort of 90 to 150 different subjects was used in addition to the roughly 700-subject first cohort. To predict cytomegalovirus infection status, the study brought together high-throughput TCR immunosequencing, statistical association of individual TCRs with disease status, and machine learning. To study patterns of TCR occurrence, a later analysis re-analyzed previously published TCR beta repertoires from 600 to 750 donors and added high-resolution HLA genotyping. Rather than using new phenotypic data, the later analysis identified candidate immune exposures from TCR beta sequences and from how often those sequences occurred across donors. To decide whether each TCR beta V gene segment behaved as functional or pseudogenic, an earlier analysis of approximately 620 of the donors relied on high-throughput TCR beta sequencing. Donor age, sex, ethnicity and CMV serostatus were collected together with the repertoire data. In a later genetic analysis, genome-wide SNP genotypes for about 65% of the roughly 700 donors were used, and that subset was treated as a discovery cohort. Every discovery cohort repertoire had been produced on one sequencing platform. HLA typing included class I and class II loci at four-digit resolution. The number of typed donors differed by locus: about 629-630 for A, B, C, DRB1 and DQB1; 500 to 550 for DQA1; approximately 600 for DPA1; and about 450 for DPB1. Because of strong linkage in the cohort, roughly five DR-DQ haplotypes were treated as single units for association and clustering. Across 398 genotyped donors of the cohort, an average of approximately 220,000 unique TCR beta nucleotide sequences per donor were sequenced, and roughly 18% of those sequences were non-productive.

The cohort was made up of about 610 healthy bone marrow donors. All cohort members were sampled while nominally healthy, although unrecorded immune exposures were likely present. The donor tested CMV seronegative, placing the donor among the 300 to 450 seronegative members of the cohort. A peripheral blood sample was provided by each donor, and peripheral blood mononuclear cells were used for TCR beta sequencing. The Qiagen DNeasy Blood Extraction Kit was used to extract genomic DNA from the blood cell samples. Preparation of the library involved the immunoSEQ multiplex PCR assay. For the multiplex PCR, a mixture combining 60 forward primers for TCR Vbeta segments and 13 reverse primers for TCR Jbeta segments was used. A multiplex PCR assay on genomic DNA amplified the CDR3 region of rearranged TCR beta genes. On the Illumina HiSeq System, the amplified TCR beta libraries were sequenced as 87-base-pair reads. The study's processing was this. A later analysis tallied roughly 76 million unique TCR beta chains across the 640 or so repertoires, and roughly 11 million of those chains were shared by two or more donors. Raw reads were error-corrected and collapsed into unique sequences by a nearest-neighbor algorithm in which closely related sequences were merged to remove PCR and sequencing errors. Alignment of CDR3 sequences to IMGT reference sequences was used to assign V, D and J gene segments. For a sequence to be retained, at least a six-nucleotide match to both a V gene segment and a J gene segment was required. A rearrangement counted as productive if the CDR3 had no stop codons and remained in frame with V and J, and every other rearrangement counted as non-productive. Following IMGT convention, CDR3 was defined as the stretch from the second conserved V-encoded cysteine up to the conserved J-encoded phenylalanine. The earlier analysis of about 590 of the donors excluded sequences that lacked an unambiguous match to a single V gene segment. An earlier analysis of a few hundred of the donors classified V segments as functional when productive rearrangements were above 56.7% and as segregating when the standard deviation between donors was above 5%. A statistical classification framework was built to diagnose cytomegalovirus status from the catalog of TCR beta chain sequences. In a later analysis, TCR nucleotide sequences were compared against IMGT/GENE-DB human TR gene sequences so that V and J genes could be assigned. The TCRdist pipeline was used in a later analysis to assign CDR3 sequences and most-parsimonious VDJ recombination scenarios. In a later analysis, every TCR beta chain was defined by the combination of its CDR3 amino acid sequence and its V-gene family, and reads without a unique V-gene family were dropped. To address suspected cross-contamination and a sequencing artifact, a later analysis removed a few hundred highly shared, low-generation-probability nucleotide sequences. In a later analysis, a clonal expansion index was calculated for each public chain from normalized within-repertoire ranks of inferred template counts. A later analysis computed generation probabilities with a VDJ recombination model fitted to out-of-frame rearrangements, and checked the results against IGoR. In a later analysis, hypergeometric tests were used to score TCR-TCR, TCR-HLA and TCR-CMV co-occurrence, with a repertoire-size bias correction applied to TCR pairs. False discovery rates were estimated in a later analysis by permuting HLA or CMV assignments 20 times. In a later analysis, co-occurring TCRs were grouped with DBSCAN, and TCRdist sequence similarity was added when clustering was performed within HLA-allele-positive subsets. Co-occurrence clustering excluded repertoires with fewer than 30,000 or more than 120,000 public chains, plus five with anomalous nucleotide sharing. Here the immuneACCESS table is served through TCRdb, limited to in-frame sequences with V and J called. Missing clones are a known gap in these copies; in checked studies unresolved V genes cover under half, and the rest lacks a known reason. That table furnishes V, J and clone size, whereas the DNA furnished D and trimming. In this sample the table shows some 150,000 clones, about 80% of which occur a single time. Around 3.7% of the sample goes to the ten largest clones.

This clone was detected a few times. Its binding antigen is unknown. Per-nucleotide qualities are absent, and no much larger clonotype sits a single base away. Summary of the overall study and its limitations: A cluster of highly shared sequence variants was judged likely to represent a technical artifact of the sequencing pipeline. An earlier analysis of approximately 530 of the donors showed that most TCR beta V segments appeared in productive rearrangements either about 90% or about 30% of the time, which broadly matched IMGT annotations. A further reported finding was that TCR beta sequences accurately predicted the HLA-A and HLA-B alleles for most subjects in the first cohort. Because counts were too low, roughly 17 rarely observed V segments, including chromosome 9 orphons, were left out of the earlier analysis of about 500 of the donors. Because the 87-base-pair reads could not distinguish some IMGT-functional V segments, including TRBV6-2 and TRBV6-3, those segments were excluded. Linkage disequilibrium might explain the correlated functional status among segregating V segments, but an unknown experimental factor could not be excluded. The cohort was sequenced for TCR beta chains only, and without alpha or paired-chain data the features that could be detected were limited. In both the original and validation cohorts, the classifier was reported to diagnose cytomegalovirus status with high specificity and sensitivity. According to a later analysis, TCR association rates differed among HLA loci, with DRB1 alleles showing the most associated TCRs and HLA-C alleles showing the fewest. When HLA alleles, especially DR and DQ, strongly co-occurred, TCR associations were difficult to assign to individual alleles. CMV serostatus was the only immune exposure information available for the cohort. In a later analysis, several top co-occurrence clusters were reported to appear linked to parvovirus B19, influenza, CMV and Epstein-Barr virus. A later analysis found that most CMV-associated TCR beta chains appeared HLA-restricted, with HLA associations seemingly driven largely by CMV exposure. Across donors, most TCR sequences were observed very rarely, whereas some public TCRs were present in many individuals. Because HLA typing was missing for some donors at each locus, association tests included only the typed subset. Specific HLA alleles were associated with roughly 16,000 TCR beta sequences at a false discovery rate of 0.05 in a later analysis. V-gene and J-gene trimming of TCR beta chains was associated with a missense DCLRE1C variant in a later genetic analysis, and the association was replicated in an independent cohort. A few of the identified cytomegalovirus-associated TCR beta chains were confirmed in vitro to be specific for cytomegalovirus antigens. Presence/absence analyses assumed roughly uniform sequencing depth across donors, an assumption that may not hold. In a later genetic analysis, fewer N-insertions in productive TCRs were reported among donors in an Asian-associated ancestry cluster than the approximately 630-donor mean. Compared with equally common non-associated chains, HLA-associated TCR beta chains in a later analysis were more clonally expanded and had lower generation probabilities. The authors suggested that the approach could potentially be generalized to other disease states and immunological phenotypes. In the study, 164 TCR beta chains were listed as associated with cytomegalovirus.

The germline V gene (reference sequence) supplies CDR1 MNHEY and CDR2 SMNVEV. There are 14 amino acids in the CDR3, from cysteine to phenylalanine inclusive. Kept here is only the CDR3 DNA, which spans 42 bases and is read in frame from base 1. V and J are truncated by 3 bases and 7 bases respectively, leaving an intervening sequence of 13 bases. This TCR was recovered from a man aged 18 to 30 in good health and CMV-seronegative. Recombination linked TRBV27 to TRBJ2-1; TRBD2 could be the D gene, as 5 bases match. The sequenced sample was PBMCs. The CDR3 region has the sequence CASSLGRLSNEQFF. In nucleotides, the sequence is TGTGCCAGCAGTTTGGGGAGACTATCGAATGAGCAGTTCTTC.